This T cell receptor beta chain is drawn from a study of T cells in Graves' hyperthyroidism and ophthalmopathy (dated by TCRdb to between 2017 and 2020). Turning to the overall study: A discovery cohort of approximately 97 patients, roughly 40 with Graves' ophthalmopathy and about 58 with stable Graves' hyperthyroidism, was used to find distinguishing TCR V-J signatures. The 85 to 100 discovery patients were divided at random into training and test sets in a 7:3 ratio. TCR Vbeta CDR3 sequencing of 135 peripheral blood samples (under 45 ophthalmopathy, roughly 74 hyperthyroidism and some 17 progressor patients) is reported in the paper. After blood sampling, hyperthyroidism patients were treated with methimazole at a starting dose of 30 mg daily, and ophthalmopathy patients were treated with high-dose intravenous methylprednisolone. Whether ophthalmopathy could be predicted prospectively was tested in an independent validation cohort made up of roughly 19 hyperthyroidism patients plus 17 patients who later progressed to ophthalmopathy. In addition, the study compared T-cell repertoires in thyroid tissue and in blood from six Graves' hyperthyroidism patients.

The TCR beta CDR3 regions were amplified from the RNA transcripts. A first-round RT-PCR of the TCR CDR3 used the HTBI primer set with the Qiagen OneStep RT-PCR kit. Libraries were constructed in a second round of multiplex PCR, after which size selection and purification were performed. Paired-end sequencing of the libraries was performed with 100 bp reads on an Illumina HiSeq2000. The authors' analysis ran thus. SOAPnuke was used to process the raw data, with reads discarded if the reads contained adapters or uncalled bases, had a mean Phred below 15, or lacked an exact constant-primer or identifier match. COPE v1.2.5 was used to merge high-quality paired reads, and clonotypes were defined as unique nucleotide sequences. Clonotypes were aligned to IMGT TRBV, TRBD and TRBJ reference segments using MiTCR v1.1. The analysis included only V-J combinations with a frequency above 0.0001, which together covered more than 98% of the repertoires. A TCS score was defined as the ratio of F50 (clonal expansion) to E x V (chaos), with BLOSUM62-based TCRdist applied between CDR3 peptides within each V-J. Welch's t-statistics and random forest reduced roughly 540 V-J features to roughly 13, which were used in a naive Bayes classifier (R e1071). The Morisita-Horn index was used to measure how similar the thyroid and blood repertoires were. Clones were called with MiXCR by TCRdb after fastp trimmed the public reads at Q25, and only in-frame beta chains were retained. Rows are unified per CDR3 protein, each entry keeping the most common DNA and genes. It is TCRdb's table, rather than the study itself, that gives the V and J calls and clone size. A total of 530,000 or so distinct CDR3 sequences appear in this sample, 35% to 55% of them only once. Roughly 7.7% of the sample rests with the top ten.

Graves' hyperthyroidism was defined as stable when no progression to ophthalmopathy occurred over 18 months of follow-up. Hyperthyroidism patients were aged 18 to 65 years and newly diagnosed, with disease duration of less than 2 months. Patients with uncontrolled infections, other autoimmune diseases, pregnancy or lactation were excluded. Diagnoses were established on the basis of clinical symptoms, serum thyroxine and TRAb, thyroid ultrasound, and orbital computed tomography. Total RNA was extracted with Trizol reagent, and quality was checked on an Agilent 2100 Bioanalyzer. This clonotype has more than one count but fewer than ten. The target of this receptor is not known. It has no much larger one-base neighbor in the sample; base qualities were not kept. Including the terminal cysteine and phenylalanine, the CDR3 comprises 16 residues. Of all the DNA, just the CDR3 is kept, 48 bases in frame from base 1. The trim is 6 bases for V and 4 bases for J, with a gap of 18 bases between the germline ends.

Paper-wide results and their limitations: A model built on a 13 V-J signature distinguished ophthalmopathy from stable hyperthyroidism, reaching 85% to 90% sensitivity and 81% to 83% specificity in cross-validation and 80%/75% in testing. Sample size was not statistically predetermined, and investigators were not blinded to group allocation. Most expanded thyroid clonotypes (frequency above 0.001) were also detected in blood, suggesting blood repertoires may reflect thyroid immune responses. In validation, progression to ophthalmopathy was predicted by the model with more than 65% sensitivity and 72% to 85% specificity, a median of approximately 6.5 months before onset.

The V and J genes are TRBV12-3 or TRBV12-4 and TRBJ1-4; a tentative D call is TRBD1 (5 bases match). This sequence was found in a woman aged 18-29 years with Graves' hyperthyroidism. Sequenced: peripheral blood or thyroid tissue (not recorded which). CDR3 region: CASSPRVLGVNEKLFF. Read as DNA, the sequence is TGTGCCAGCAGCCCCCGGGTCCTAGGGGTTAATGAAAAACTGTTTTTT.